This TCR beta chain was found in a study of control samples from healthy donors and cancer patients. Trimming took off 4 bases at V and 6 bases at J, with 6 bases between the two ends. This CDR3 is 12 amino acids long. The V gene's germline CDR1 is WNHNN and CDR2 SYGVQD (reference sequence). The repertoire was sequenced with immunoSEQ multiplex PCR; TCRdb's copy has only in-frame clones and lacks some. The top ten hold 0.55% to 0.7% of the sample, which has 150,000 or so clones, roughly 92% seen once. This clone was detected only once. The sequenced sample was blood. The TCR originated in a woman in her twenties or thirties in good health. This rearrangement joins TRBV10-1 to TRBJ2-2; D is ambiguous. CDR3 sequence: CASSGTAGELFF. The CDR3 region has the DNA TGCGCCAGCAGTGGTACAGCCGGGGAGCTGTTTTTT.